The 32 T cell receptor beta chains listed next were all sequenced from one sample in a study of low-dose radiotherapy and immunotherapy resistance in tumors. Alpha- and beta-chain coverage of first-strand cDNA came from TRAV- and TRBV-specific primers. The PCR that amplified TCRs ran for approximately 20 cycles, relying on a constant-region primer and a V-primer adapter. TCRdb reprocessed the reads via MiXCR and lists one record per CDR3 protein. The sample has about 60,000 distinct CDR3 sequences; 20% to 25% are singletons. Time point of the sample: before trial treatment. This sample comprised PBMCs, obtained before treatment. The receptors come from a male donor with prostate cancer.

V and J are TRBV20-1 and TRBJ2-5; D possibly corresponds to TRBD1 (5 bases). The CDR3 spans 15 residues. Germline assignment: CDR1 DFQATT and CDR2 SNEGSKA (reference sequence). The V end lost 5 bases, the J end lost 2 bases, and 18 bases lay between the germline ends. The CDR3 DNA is TGCAGTGCTCTGACAGCACCCGCACCTCAAGAGACCCAGTACTTC. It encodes CSALTAPAPQETQYF.

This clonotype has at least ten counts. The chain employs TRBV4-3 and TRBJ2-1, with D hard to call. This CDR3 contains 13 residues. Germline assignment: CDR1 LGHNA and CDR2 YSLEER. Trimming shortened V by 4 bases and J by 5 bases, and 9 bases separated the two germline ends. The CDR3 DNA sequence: TGCGCCAGCAGCCTAGCACGGAACAATGAGCAGTTCTTC. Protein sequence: CASSLARNNEQFF.

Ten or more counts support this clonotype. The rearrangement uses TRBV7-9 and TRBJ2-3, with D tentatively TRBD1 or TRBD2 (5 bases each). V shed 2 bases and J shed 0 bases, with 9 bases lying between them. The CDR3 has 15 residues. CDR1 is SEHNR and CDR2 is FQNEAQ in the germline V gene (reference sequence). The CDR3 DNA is TGTGCCAGCAGCTTACCGGGACCTAGCACAGATACGCAGTATTTT. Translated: CASSLPGPSTDTQYF.

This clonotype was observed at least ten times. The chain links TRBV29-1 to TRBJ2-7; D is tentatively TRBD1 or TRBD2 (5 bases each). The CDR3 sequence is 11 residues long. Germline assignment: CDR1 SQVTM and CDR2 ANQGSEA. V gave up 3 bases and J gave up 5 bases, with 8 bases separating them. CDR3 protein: CSVDWGNEQYF. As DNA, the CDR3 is TGCAGCGTTGATTGGGGGAACGAGCAGTACTTC.

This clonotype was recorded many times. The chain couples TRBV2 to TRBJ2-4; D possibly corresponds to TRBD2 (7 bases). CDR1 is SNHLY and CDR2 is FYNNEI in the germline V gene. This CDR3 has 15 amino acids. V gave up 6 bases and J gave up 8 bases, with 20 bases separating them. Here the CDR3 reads CASRALASKGDIQYF. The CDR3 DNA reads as TGTGCCAGCAGGGCACTAGCGAGCAAGGGGGACATTCAGTACTTC.

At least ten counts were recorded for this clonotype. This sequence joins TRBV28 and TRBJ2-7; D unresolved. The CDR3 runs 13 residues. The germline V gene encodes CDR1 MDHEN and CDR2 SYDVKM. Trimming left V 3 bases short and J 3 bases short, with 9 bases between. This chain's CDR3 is CASSFDSLYEQYF. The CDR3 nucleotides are TGTGCCAGCAGTTTTGACTCCCTCTACGAGCAGTACTTC. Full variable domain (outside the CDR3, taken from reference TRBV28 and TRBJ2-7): DVKVTQSSRYLVKRTGEKVFLECVQDMDHENMFWYRQDPGLGLRLIYFSYDVKMKEKGDIPEGYSVSREKKERFSLILESASTNQTSMYLCASSFDSLYEQYFGPGTRLTVT.

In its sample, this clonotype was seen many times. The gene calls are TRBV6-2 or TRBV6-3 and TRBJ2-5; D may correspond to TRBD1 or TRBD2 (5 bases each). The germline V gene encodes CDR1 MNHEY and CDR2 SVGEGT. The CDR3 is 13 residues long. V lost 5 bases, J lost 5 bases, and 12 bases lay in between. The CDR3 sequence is CASSGGPMETQYF. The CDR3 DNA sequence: TGTGCCAGCAGTGGGGGACCGATGGAGACCCAGTACTTC.

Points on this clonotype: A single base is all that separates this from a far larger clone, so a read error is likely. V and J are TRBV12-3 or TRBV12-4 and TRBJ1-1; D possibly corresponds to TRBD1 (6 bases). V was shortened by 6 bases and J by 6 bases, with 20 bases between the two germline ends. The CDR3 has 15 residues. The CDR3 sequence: CASRPQTEEGAEAFF. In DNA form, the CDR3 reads TGTGCCAGCAGACCCCAGACAGAGGAGGGGGCTGAAGCTTTCTTT.

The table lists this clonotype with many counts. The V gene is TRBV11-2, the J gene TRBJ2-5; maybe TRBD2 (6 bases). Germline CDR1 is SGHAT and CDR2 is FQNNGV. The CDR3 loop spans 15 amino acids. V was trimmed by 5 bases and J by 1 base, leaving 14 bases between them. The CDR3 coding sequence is TGTGCCAGCAGCGTTGGGGCCGGGGGCCAAGAGACCCAGTACTTC. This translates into CASSVGAGGQETQYF.

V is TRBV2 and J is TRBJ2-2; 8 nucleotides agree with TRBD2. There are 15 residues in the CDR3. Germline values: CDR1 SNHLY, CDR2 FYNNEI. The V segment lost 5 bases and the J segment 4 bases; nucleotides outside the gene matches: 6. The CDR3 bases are TGTGCCAGCAGTCGACGGACTAGCCGCACCGGGGAGCTGTTTTTT. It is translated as CASSRRTSRTGELFF.

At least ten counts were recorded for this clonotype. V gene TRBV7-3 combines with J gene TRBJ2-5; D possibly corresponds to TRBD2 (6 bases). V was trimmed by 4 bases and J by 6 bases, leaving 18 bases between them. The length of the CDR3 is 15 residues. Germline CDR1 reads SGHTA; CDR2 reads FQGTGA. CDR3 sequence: CASSSAPGGFKTQYF. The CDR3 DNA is TGTGCCAGCAGCTCCGCCCCTGGAGGGTTCAAGACCCAGTACTTC.

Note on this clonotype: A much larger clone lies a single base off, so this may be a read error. CDR3 residues: CASRSAGIALGVYF. CDR3 DNA sequence: TGTGCCAGCAGATCGGCCGGGATAGCGTTGGGGGTATACTTC. The chain links TRBV7-8 to TRBJ2-7; D possibly matches TRBD1 or TRBD2 (5 bases each). This CDR3 region has 14 residues. Trimming took off 6 bases at V and 13 bases at J, with 25 bases between the two ends. The germline V gene encodes CDR1 SGHVS and CDR2 FQNEAQ.

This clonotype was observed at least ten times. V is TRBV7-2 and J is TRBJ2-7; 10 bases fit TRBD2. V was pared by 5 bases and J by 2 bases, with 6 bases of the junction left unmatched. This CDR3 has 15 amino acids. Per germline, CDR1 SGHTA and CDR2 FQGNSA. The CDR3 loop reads CASSVGTSATYEQYF. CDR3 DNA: TGTGCCAGCAGCGTCGGGACTAGCGCGACCTACGAGCAGTACTTC.

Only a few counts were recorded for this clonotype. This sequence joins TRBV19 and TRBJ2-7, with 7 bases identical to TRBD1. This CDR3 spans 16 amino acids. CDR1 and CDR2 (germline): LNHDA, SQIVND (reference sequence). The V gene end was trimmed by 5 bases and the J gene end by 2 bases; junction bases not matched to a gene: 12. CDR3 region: CASSLAGTVGPYEQYF. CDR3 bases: TGTGCCAGTAGTCTCGCCGGGACAGTGGGACCCTACGAGCAGTACTTC.

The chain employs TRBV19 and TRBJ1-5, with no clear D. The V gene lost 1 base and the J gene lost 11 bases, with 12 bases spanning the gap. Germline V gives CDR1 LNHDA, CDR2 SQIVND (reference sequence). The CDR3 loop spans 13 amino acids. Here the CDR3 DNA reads TGTGCCAGTAGTATAGCCCTGATGTCGACCCAGCATTTT. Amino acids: CASSIALMSTQHF. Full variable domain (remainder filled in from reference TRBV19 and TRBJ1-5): DGGITQSPKYLFRKEGQNVTLSCEQNLNHDAMYWYRQDPGQGLRLIYYSQIVNDFQKGDIAEGYSVSREKKESFPLTVTSAQKNPTAFYLCASSIALMSTQHFGDGTRLSIL.

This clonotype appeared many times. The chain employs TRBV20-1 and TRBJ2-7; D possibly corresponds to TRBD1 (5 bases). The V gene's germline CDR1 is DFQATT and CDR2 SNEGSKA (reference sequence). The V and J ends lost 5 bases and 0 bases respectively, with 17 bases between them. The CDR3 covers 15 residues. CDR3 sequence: CSAGPPGRNSYEQYF. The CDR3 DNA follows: TGCAGTGCTGGCCCCCCAGGGCGGAACTCCTACGAGCAGTACTTC.

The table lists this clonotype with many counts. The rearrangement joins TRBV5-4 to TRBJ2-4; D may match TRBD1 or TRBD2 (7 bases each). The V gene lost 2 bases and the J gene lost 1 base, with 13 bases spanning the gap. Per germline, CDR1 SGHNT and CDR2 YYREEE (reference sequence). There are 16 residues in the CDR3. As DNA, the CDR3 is TGTGCCAGCAGCTTTACCAGGGGGGGGGCCAAAAACATTCAGTACTTC. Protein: CASSFTRGGAKNIQYF.

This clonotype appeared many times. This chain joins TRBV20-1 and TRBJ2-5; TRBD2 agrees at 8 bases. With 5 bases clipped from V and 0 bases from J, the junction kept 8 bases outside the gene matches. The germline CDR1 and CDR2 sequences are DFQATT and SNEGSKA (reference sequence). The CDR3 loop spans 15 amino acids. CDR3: CSAPESGGYQETQYF. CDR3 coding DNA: TGCAGTGCTCCAGAGAGCGGGGGTTACCAAGAGACCCAGTACTTC.

The CDR3: CAWSERGAGTDEQYF. The CDR3 coding sequence is TGTGCCTGGAGTGAGCGGGGGGCGGGGACGGACGAGCAGTACTTC. V usage is TRBV30 and J usage is TRBJ2-7; 9 nucleotides match TRBD2. The germline V gene encodes CDR1 GTSNPN and CDR2 SVGIG (reference sequence). V lost 1 base to trimming and J lost 5 bases; unmatched junction nucleotides: 9. There are 15 residues in the CDR3.

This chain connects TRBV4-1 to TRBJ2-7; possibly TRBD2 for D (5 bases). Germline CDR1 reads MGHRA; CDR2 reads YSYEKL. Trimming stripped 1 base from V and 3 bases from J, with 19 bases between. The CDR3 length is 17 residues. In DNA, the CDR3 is TGCGCCAGCAGCCAAGTGAGCTCACTAGAGCCAAACTACGAGCAGTACTTC. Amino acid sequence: CASSQVSSLEPNYEQYF.

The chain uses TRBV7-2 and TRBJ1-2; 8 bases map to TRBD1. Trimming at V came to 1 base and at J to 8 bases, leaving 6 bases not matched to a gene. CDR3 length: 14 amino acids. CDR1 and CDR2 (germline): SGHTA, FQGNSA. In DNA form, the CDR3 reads TGTGCCAGCAGCTTAGGACAGGGGACCGGCGGCTACACCTTC. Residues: CASSLGQGTGGYTF.

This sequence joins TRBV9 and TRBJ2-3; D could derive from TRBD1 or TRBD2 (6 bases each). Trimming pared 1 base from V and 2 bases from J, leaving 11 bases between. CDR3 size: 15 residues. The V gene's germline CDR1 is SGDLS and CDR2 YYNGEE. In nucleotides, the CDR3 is TGTGCCAGCAGCGTAAGGGGGGTCTCCACAGATACGCAGTATTTT. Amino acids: CASSVRGVSTDTQYF.

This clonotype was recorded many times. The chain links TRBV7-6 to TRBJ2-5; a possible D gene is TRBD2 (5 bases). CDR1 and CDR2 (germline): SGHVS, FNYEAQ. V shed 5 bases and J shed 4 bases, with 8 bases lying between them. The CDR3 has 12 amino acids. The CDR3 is CASSRRGETQYF. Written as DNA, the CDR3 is TGTGCCAGCAGCCGCCGGGGAGAGACCCAGTACTTC. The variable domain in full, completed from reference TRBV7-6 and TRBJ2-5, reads GAGVSQSPRYKVTKRGQDVALRCDPISGHVSLYWYRQALGQGPEFLTYFNYEAQQDKSGLPNDRFSAERPEGSISTLTIQRTEQRDSAMYRCASSRRGETQYFGPGTRLLVL.

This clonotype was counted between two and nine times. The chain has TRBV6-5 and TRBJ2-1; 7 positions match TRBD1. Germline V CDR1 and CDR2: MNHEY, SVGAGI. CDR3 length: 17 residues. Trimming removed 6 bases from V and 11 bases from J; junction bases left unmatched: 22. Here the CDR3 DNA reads TGTGCCAGCAGCCGCCTATCGTCCCGGGACAGTCTCGGAAAGCAGTTCTTC. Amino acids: CASSRLSSRDSLGKQFF.

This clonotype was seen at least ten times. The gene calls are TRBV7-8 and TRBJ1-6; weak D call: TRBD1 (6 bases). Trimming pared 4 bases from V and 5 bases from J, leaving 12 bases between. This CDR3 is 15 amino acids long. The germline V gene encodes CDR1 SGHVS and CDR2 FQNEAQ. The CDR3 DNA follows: TGTGCCAGCAGCTCTAAGAGGGGGAATAATTCACCCCTCCACTTT. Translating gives CASSSKRGNNSPLHF.

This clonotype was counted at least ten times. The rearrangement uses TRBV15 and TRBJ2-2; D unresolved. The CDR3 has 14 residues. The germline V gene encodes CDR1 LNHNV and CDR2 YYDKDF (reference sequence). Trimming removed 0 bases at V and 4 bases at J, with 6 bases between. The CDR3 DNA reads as TGTGCCACCAGCAGAGATGAAGGCACCGGGGAGCTGTTTTTT. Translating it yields CATSRDEGTGELFF.

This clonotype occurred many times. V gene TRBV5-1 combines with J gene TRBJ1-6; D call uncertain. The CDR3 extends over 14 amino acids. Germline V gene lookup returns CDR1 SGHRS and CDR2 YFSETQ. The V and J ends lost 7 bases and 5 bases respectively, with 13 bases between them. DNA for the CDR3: TGCGCCAGCGCCACCACAGATAATAATTCACCCCTCCACTTT. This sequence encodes CASATTDNNSPLHF.

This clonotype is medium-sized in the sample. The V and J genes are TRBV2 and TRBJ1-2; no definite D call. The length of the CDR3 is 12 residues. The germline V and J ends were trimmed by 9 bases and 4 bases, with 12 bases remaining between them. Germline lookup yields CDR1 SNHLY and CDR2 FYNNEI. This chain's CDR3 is CASHRITYGYTF. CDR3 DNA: TGTGCCAGTCACCGAATAACCTATGGCTACACCTTC.

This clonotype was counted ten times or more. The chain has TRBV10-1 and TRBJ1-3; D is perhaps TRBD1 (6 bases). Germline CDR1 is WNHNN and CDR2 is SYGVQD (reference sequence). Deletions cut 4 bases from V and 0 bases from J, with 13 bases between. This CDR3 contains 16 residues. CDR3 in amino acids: CASSAADRRSGNTIYF. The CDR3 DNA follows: TGCGCCAGCAGTGCAGCTGACAGGCGCTCTGGAAACACCATATATTTT.

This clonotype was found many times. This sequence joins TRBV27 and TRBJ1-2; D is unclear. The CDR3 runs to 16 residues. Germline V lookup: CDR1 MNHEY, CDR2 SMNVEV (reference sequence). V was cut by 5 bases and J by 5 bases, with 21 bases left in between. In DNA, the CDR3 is TGTGCCAGCAGTCCCAGAGAAGTCACCGATAATTATGGCTACACCTTC. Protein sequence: CASSPREVTDNYGYTF.

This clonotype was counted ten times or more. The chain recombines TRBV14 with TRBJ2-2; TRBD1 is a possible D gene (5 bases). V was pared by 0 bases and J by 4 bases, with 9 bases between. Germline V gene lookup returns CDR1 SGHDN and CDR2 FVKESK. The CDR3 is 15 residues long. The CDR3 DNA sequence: TGTGCCAGCAGCCAAGAACGCAGGGTCACCGGGGAGCTGTTTTTT. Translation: CASSQERRVTGELFF.

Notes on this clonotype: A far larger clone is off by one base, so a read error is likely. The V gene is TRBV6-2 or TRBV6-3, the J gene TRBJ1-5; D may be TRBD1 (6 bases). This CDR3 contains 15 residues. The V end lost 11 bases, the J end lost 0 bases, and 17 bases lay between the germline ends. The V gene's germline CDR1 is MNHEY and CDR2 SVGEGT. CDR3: CAFKAGANSNQPQHF. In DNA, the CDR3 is TGTGCCTTCAAGGCAGGGGCGAATAGCAATCAGCCCCAGCATTTT.